A single sample is the source of the 25 T cell receptor beta chains below, sequenced in a study of cytomegalovirus exposure and HLA in healthy donors. The PCR ran on 60 Vbeta and 13 Jbeta primers. Sequenced by immunoSEQ multiplex PCR; TCRdb stores in-frame clones only, minus some. This table has around 130,000 clones, 55% to 75% appearing once. Material: PBMCs. All receptors derive from a man aged 25 to 45 in good health and CMV-seropositive.

This chain links TRBV6-1 with TRBJ2-1; 11 positions match TRBD2. CDR1 MNHNS and CDR2 SASEGT come from the germline V gene. The CDR3 covers 17 residues. After removal of 4 bases from V and 8 bases from J, the junction contained 13 bases not matched to a gene. CDR3 nucleotides: TGTGCCAGCAGTGGCCTCCACTTTAGCGGGAGGGCCGATGAGCAGTTCTTC. It is translated as CASSGLHFSGRADEQFF.

This clone has only a few counts. The gene calls are TRBV4-1 and TRBJ2-7; unclear D gene. V was clipped by 2 bases and J by 4 bases, with 15 bases between them. Looked up from germline, CDR1 is MGHRA and CDR2 is YSYEKL. The CDR3 extends over 15 amino acids. CDR3 protein: CASSQPTSGRYEQYF. The DNA of the CDR3 is TGCGCCAGCAGCCAACCTACCTCGGGTAGATACGAGCAGTACTTC.

In this sample, this clone turned up once. The gene calls are TRBV19 and TRBJ2-1; tentatively, D is TRBD1 (5 bases). Germline CDR1 LNHDA, CDR2 SQIVND (reference sequence). The V end was cut by 7 bases, the J end by 2 bases, with 15 bases between. The CDR3 contains 15 residues. This CDR3 is CASKRTHQAYNEQFF. The CDR3 DNA reads TGTGCCAGTAAACGGACACATCAAGCCTACAATGAGCAGTTCTTC. The full variable domain, completed using reference TRBV19 and TRBJ2-1, is DGGITQSPKYLFRKEGQNVTLSCEQNLNHDAMYWYRQDPGQGLRLIYYSQIVNDFQKGDIAEGYSVSREKKESFPLTVTSAQKNPTAFYLCASKRTHQAYNEQFFGPGTRLTVL.

V and J are TRBV19 and TRBJ2-7; no reliable D call. Trimming left V 3 bases short and J 5 bases short, with 11 bases between. The CDR3 consists of 13 residues. Germline CDR1 is LNHDA and CDR2 is SQIVND (reference sequence). CDR3 bases: TGTGCCAGTAGTATTGCCCTTGCGGACGAGCAGTACTTC. It encodes CASSIALADEQYF.

The chain joins TRBV15 to TRBJ2-5; maybe TRBD1 (6 bases). The germline V gene has CDR1 LNHNV and CDR2 YYDKDF (reference sequence). Trimming removed 4 bases from V and 4 bases from J, with 13 bases in between. The CDR3 sequence is 14 residues long. The chain's CDR3 is CATSKYRDLETQYF. The CDR3 coding sequence is TGTGCCACCAGCAAATACAGGGATTTAGAGACCCAGTACTTC.

This clone was picked up one time. V gene TRBV4-2 combines with J gene TRBJ2-7; 8 bases fit TRBD2. J gave up 1 base and V 0 bases, and 8 bases lay outside the gene matches. This CDR3 contains 17 residues. The V gene's germline CDR1 is LGHNA and CDR2 YNFKEQ. For the CDR3, the DNA is TGTGCCAGCAGCCAAGATGTGGGGATAGCGGGGTCCTACGAGCAGTACTTC. Translating it yields CASSQDVGIAGSYEQYF.

In regard to this clone: The germline gene is not matched at one end of the junction; a read error may be the cause. The rearrangement joins TRBV10-3 to TRBJ2-5; TRBD1 is a possible D gene (6 bases). The CDR3 covers 12 residues. The germline CDR1 and CDR2 sequences are ENHRY and SYGVKD. The CDR3: CAISGPAGAQHF. The CDR3 DNA reads as TGTGCCATCAGCGGACCCGCAGGGGCCCAGCACTTC.

Of note for this clone: The junction shows a germline mismatch at one end, possibly a read error. The chain employs TRBV7-9 and TRBJ2-1, with 9 nucleotides matching TRBD1. Germline V gene lookup returns CDR1 SEHNR and CDR2 FQNEAQ (reference sequence). The CDR3 covers 14 residues. For the CDR3, the DNA is TGTTCCAGCAGCTCACGGACAGGGGAAAATGAGCAGTTCTTC. Translating gives CSSSSRTGENEQFF.

The rearrangement links TRBV6-1 to TRBJ1-1; the match to TRBD1 covers 11 bases. The CDR3 covers 14 residues. CDR1 is MNHNS and CDR2 is SASEGT in the germline V gene. V shed 4 bases and J 4 bases; nucleotides not matched to a gene: 2. CDR3 in DNA: TGTGCCAGCAGTGTTGGGACAGGGGGCACTGAAGCTTTCTTT. Translated, it gives CASSVGTGGTEAFF.

CDR3 sequence (DNA): TGTGCCAGCAGTTATCTCCGGGGGGGACCCTATGGCTACACCTTC. Residues: CASSYLRGGPYGYTF. This chain links TRBV27 with TRBJ1-2; D may be TRBD1 (5 bases). The CDR3 is made up of 15 amino acids. Germline V lookup: CDR1 MNHEY, CDR2 SMNVEV (reference sequence). The ends were cut back, 4 bases at V and 4 bases at J, with 16 bases in the middle.

This clone was found a few times. The chain joins TRBV25-1 to TRBJ1-4, with a possible D match to TRBD1 (5 bases). The CDR3 length is 14 residues. Germline V lookup: CDR1 MGHDK, CDR2 SYGVNS. V lost 3 bases and J 8 bases, leaving 13 bases between the germline ends. The CDR3 loop is CASSDGGGREKLFF. The CDR3 region has the DNA TGTGCCAGCAGTGATGGGGGAGGTAGGGAAAAACTGTTTTTT.

There are a few counts of this clone. The chain is built from TRBV5-1 and TRBJ1-4; possible D gene TRBD1, 5 bases. Deletions cut 0 bases from V and 8 bases from J, with 11 bases between. Germline V gene lookup returns CDR1 SGHRS and CDR2 YFSETQ. The CDR3 spans 14 residues. CDR3 sequence (DNA): TGCGCCAGCAGCTTGGGCAGGGTTAACGAAAAACTGTTTTTT. It yields the protein CASSLGRVNEKLFF.

The chain uses TRBV7-2 and TRBJ2-3; no clear D. The CDR3 length is 14 residues. V was clipped by 6 bases and J by 5 bases, with 15 bases between them. The germline CDR1 and CDR2 sequences are SGHTA and FQGNSA. CDR3 coding DNA: TGTGCCAGCAGTTCCCGCGCTGGTGTAGATACGCAGTATTTT. Residues: CASSSRAGVDTQYF.

This clone was observed a handful of times. The V call is TRBV29-1, the J call TRBJ2-3; D is perhaps TRBD2 (6 bases). The V end lost 7 bases, the J end lost 1 base, and 15 bases lay between the germline ends. Per the germline V gene, CDR1 is SQVTM and CDR2 is ANQGSEA. The CDR3 loop spans 14 amino acids. The CDR3 DNA reads as TGCAGCGGATGTGGGAGGAGTTGCACAGATACGCAGTATTTT. Its protein product is CSGCGRSCTDTQYF.

V usage is TRBV11-2 and J usage is TRBJ2-5, with 7 bases lining up with TRBD2. V was pared by 5 bases and J by 5 bases, with 14 bases of the junction left unmatched. The CDR3 extends over 16 amino acids. Germline CDR1 and CDR2: SGHAT and FQNNGV. The CDR3 is CASSHPPSWGGETQYF. The CDR3 DNA sequence: TGTGCCAGCAGCCACCCCCCCAGCTGGGGGGGGGAGACCCAGTACTTC.

This clone showed up just a few times. The CDR3 here is CATQTGGGHGNQPQHF. The CDR3 nucleotides read TGTGCCACCCAAACAGGGGGCGGACATGGCAATCAGCCCCAGCATTTT. The chain carries TRBV15 and TRBJ1-5; 9 nucleotides line up with TRBD1. V gave up 8 bases and J gave up 2 bases; unmatched junction bases: 10. This CDR3 comprises 16 residues. From germline, CDR1 is LNHNV and CDR2 YYDKDF (reference sequence).

The genes are TRBV27 and TRBJ2-1; 8 bases align to TRBD1. The ends lost 1 base at V and 5 bases at J; junction bases unmatched: 10. CDR3 length equals 17 residues. The germline gives CDR1 MNHEY, CDR2 SMNVEV (reference sequence). CDR3 region: CASSLFGIRGQDNEQFF. The CDR3 bases are TGTGCCAGCAGTTTATTTGGGATCCGGGGACAGGACAATGAGCAGTTCTTC.

The CDR3 reads CASSLEQPFGNTIYF. The DNA for the CDR3 is TGTGCCAGCAGCTTGGAACAGCCTTTTGGAAACACCATATATTTT. The chain combines TRBV5-6 with TRBJ1-3; D is undetermined. This CDR3 comprises 15 residues. CDR1 is SGHDT, CDR2 YYEEEE, per germline. The ends were cut back, 0 bases at V and 3 bases at J, with 10 bases in the middle.

The gene calls are TRBV25-1 and TRBJ2-1; 9 nucleotides agree with TRBD1. Looked up from germline, CDR1 is MGHDK and CDR2 is SYGVNS. The junction had 13 bases not matched to a gene; V was cut back by 8 bases and J by 8 bases. The CDR3 has 15 amino acids. The CDR3 spells CASQSAGTGLHEQFF. CDR3 coding DNA: TGTGCCAGCCAAAGTGCCGGGACAGGGCTTCATGAGCAGTTCTTC. The variable domain in full, completed from reference TRBV25-1 and TRBJ2-1, reads EADIYQTPRYLVIGTGKKITLECSQTMGHDKMYWYQQDPGMELHLIHYSYGVNSTEKGDLSSESTVSRIRTEHFPLTLESARPSHTSQYLCASQSAGTGLHEQFFGPGTRLTVL.

This clone was observed a single time. The gene calls are TRBV7-9 and TRBJ1-3; the D gene is possibly TRBD1 (5 bases). The CDR3 spans 13 residues. CDR1 is SEHNR, CDR2 FQNEAQ, per germline (reference sequence). V lost 5 bases and J 6 bases, leaving 11 bases between the germline ends. The CDR3 reads CASSPGWENTIYF. Written as DNA, the CDR3 is TGTGCCAGCAGCCCAGGGTGGGAAAACACCATATATTTT.

This clone turned up a few times. The V call is TRBV11-3, the J call TRBJ2-5; D remains unclear. Matching the DNA end better, TRBJ2-7 makes the J call doubtful. This CDR3 has 13 residues. Germline CDR1 reads SGHNT; CDR2 reads YENEEA. The chain's CDR3 is CASSFTEESEQYF. The CDR3 DNA reads as TGTGCCAGCAGCTTTACGGAAGAGAGCGAGCAGTACTTC.

The chain joins TRBV19 to TRBJ2-1, with TRBD2 matching 7 bases. With V trimmed by 6 bases and J by 8 bases, 7 bases remained unmatched. The CDR3 spans 13 residues. The germline V gene encodes CDR1 LNHDA and CDR2 SQIVND (reference sequence). In nucleotides, the CDR3 is TGTGCCAGTAGCATTTGGGGGGGGGATGAGCAGTTCTTC. This sequence encodes CASSIWGGDEQFF. Combining the CDR3 with reference TRBV19 and TRBJ2-1 gives the whole variable domain DGGITQSPKYLFRKEGQNVTLSCEQNLNHDAMYWYRQDPGQGLRLIYYSQIVNDFQKGDIAEGYSVSREKKESFPLTVTSAQKNPTAFYLCASSIWGGDEQFFGPGTRLTVL.

This chain links TRBV2 with TRBJ2-7, with TRBD2 matching 10 bases. The CDR3 covers 16 residues. V shed 3 bases, J shed 7 bases, and the junction held 12 bases outside the gene matches. Germline V gives CDR1 SNHLY, CDR2 FYNNEI. The DNA of the CDR3 is TGTGCCAGCAGTGAGACGGCGCTAGCGGGAGCGGAAGAGCAGTACTTC. Residues: CASSETALAGAEEQYF. The entire variable domain, with the rest obtained from reference TRBV2 and TRBJ2-7, is as follows: EPEVTQTPSHQVTQMGQEVILRCVPISNHLYFYWYRQILGQKVEFLVSFYNNEISEKSEIFDDQFSVERPDGSNFTLKIRSTKLEDSAMYFCASSETALAGAEEQYFGPGTRLTVT.

The sample holds one count of this clone. V gene TRBV5-8 combines with J gene TRBJ2-1; possibly TRBD2 for D (5 bases). The CDR3 runs to 15 residues. The ends were cut back, 2 bases at V and 0 bases at J, with 9 bases in the middle. Germline CDR1 SGHTS, CDR2 YDEGEE. CDR3 sequence: CASSFRRSSYNEQFF. The CDR3 nucleotides are TGTGCCAGCAGCTTCAGGAGGAGCTCCTACAATGAGCAGTTCTTC.

In DNA, the CDR3 is TGTGCCAGCAGCGAATTGGGAGCGGGAGTAGGAACCGGGGAGCTGTTTTTT. This gives the protein CASSELGAGVGTGELFF. The genes are TRBV2 and TRBJ2-2, with TRBD2 identical over 8 bases. The CDR3 extends over 17 amino acids. V was clipped by 6 bases and J by 5 bases; unmatched bases: 14. CDR1 SNHLY and CDR2 FYNNEI come from the germline V gene.